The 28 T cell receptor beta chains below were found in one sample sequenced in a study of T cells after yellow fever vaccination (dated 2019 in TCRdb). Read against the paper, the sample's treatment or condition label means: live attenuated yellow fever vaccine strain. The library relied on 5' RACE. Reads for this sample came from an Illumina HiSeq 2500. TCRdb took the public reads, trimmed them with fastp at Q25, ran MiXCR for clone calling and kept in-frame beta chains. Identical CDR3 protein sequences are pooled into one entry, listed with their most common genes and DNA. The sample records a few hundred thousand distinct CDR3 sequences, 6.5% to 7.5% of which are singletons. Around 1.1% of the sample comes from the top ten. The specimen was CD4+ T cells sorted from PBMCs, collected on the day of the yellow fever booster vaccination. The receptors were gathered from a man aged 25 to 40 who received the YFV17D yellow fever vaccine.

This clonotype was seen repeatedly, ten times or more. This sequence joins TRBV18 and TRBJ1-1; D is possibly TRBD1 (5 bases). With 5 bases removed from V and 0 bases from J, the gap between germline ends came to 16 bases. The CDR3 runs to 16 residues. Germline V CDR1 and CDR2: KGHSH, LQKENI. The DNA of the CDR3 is TGTGCCAGCTCAGAACACCCAGGGACCCTGAACACTGAAGCTTTCTTT. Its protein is CASSEHPGTLNTEAFF.

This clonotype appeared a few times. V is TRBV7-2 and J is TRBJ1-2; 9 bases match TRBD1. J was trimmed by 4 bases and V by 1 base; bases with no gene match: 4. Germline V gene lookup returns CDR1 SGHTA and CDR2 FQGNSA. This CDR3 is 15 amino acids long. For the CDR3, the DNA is TGTGCCAGCAGCTTAGGACAGGGGGTCGCCTATGGCTACACCTTC. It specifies CASSLGQGVAYGYTF.

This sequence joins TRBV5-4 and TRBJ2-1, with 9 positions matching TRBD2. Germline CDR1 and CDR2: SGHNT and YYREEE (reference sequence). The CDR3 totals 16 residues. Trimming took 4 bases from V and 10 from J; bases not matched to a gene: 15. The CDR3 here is CASSPGTASGDLEQFF. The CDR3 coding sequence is TGTGCCAGCAGCCCGGGCACGGCTAGCGGGGACCTAGAGCAGTTCTTC.

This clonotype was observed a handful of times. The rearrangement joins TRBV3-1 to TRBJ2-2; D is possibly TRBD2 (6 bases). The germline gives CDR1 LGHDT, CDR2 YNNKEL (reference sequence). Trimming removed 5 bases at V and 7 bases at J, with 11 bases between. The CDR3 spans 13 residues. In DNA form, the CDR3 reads TGTGCCAGCAGCAGCCCGGGGGTCGGGGAGCTGTTTTTT. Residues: CASSSPGVGELFF.

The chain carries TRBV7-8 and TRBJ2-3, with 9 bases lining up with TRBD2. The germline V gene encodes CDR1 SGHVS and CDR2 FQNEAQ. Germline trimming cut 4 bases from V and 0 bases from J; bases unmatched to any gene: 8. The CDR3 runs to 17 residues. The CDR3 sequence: CASSYGTSSFSTDTQYF. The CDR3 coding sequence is TGTGCCAGCAGCTACGGGACTAGCAGCTTCAGCACAGATACGCAGTATTTT.

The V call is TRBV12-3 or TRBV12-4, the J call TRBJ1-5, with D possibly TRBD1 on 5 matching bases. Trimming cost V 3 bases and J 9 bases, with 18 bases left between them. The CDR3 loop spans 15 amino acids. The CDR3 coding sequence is TGTGCCAGCAGTTTGGGGAGGGGCCGCGAATCGCCCCAGCATTTT. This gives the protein CASSLGRGRESPQHF.

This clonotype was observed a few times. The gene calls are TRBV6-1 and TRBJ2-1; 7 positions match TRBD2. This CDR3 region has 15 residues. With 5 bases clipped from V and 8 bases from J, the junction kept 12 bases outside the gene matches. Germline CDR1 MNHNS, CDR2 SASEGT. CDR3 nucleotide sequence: TGTGCCAGCAGTCCCCAAGGCGGGAGTAACGATGAGCAGTTCTTC. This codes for CASSPQGGSNDEQFF.

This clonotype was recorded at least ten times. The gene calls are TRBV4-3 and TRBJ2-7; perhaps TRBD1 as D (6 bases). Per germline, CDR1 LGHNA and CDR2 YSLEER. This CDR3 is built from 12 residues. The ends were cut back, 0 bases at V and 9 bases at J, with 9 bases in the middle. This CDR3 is CASSQDRGRQYF. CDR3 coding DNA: TGCGCCAGCAGCCAAGACAGGGGACGGCAGTACTTC.

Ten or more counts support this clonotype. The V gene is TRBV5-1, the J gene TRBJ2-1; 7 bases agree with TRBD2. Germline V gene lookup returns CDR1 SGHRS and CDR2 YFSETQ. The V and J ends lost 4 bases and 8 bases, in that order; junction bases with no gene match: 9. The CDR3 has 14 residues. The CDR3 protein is CASSPQTSSDEQFF. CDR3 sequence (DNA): TGCGCCAGCAGCCCACAGACTAGCAGCGATGAGCAGTTCTTC.

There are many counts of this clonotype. Here the CDR3 DNA reads TGTGCCAGCAGTGTGGGACTAGGCTACGAGCAGTACTTC. Protein sequence: CASSVGLGYEQYF. The V gene is TRBV12-3 or TRBV12-4, the J gene TRBJ2-7; 8 bases map to TRBD2. The ends lost 5 bases at V and 3 bases at J; junction bases unmatched: 3. There are 13 residues in the CDR3.

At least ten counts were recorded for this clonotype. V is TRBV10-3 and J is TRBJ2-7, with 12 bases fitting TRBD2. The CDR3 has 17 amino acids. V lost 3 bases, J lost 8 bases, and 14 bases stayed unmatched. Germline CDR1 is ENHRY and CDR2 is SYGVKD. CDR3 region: CAISDNLLLAGGVKQYF. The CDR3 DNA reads TGTGCCATCAGTGATAACCTCCTACTAGCGGGAGGTGTTAAGCAGTACTTC.

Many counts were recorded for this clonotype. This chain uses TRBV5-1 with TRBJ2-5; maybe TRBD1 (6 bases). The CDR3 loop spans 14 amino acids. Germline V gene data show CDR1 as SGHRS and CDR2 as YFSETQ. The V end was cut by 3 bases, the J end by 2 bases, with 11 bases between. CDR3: CASSSLGQQETQYF. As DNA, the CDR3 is TGCGCCAGCAGCTCGCTAGGACAGCAAGAGACCCAGTACTTC.

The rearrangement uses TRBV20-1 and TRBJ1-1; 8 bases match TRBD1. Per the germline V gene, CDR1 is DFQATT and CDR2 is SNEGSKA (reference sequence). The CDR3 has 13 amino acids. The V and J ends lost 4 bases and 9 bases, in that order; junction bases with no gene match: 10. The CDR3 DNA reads TGCAGTGCTACGATGACAGGGGAGCTTCAAGCTTTCTTT. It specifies CSATMTGELQAFF.

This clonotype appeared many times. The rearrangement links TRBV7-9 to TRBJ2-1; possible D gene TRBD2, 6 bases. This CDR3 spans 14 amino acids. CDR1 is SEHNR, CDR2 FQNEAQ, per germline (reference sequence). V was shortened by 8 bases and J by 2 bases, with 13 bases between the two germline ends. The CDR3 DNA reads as TGTGCCAGCCTGGAGGTAGCGGCCTACAATGAGCAGTTCTTC. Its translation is CASLEVAAYNEQFF.

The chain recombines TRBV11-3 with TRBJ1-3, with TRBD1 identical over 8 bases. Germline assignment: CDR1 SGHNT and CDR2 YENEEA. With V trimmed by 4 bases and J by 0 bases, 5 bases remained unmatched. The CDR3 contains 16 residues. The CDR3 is CASSSGQANSGNTIYF. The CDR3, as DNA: TGTGCCAGCAGCTCGGGACAGGCCAACTCTGGAAACACCATATATTTT.

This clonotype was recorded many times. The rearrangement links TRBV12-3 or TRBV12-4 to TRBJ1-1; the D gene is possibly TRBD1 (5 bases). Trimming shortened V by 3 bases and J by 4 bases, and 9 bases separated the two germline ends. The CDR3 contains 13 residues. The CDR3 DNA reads TGTGCCAGCAGTTTGGGGGTGGGCACTGAAGCTTTCTTT. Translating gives CASSLGVGTEAFF.

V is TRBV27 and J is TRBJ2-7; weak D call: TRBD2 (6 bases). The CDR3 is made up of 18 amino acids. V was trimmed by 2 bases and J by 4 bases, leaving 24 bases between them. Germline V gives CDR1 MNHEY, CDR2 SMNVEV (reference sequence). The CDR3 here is CASSLGATAGLSAYEQYF. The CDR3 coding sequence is TGTGCCAGCAGTTTAGGGGCGACTGCGGGGCTCTCGGCTTACGAGCAGTACTTC.

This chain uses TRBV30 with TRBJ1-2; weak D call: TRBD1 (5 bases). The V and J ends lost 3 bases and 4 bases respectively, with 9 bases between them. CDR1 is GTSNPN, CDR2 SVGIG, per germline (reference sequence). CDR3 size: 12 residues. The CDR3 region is CAWSHGGYGYTF. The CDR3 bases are TGTGCCTGGAGCCACGGGGGCTATGGCTACACCTTC.

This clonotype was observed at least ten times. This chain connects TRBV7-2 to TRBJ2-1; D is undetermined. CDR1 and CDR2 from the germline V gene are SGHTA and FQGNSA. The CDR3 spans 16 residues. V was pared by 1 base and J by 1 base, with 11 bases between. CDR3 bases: TGTGCCAGCAGCTTAGGGGGTTGGGCTTCCTACAATGAGCAGTTCTTC. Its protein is CASSLGGWASYNEQFF.

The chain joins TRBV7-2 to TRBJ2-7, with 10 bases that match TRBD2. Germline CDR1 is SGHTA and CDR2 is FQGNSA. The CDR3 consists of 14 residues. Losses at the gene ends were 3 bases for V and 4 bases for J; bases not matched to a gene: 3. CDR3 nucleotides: TGTGCCAGCAGCTTGGGACTAGCGACATACGAGCAGTACTTC. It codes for CASSLGLATYEQYF.

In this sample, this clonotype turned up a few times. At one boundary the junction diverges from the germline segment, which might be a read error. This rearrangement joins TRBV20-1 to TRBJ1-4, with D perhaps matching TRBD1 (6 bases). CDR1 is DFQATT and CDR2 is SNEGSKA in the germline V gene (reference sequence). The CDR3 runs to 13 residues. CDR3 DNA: TGCAGTGCTCACAGGGTCAGAGGTGAAAAGCTGTTTTTT. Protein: CSAHRVRGEKLFF.

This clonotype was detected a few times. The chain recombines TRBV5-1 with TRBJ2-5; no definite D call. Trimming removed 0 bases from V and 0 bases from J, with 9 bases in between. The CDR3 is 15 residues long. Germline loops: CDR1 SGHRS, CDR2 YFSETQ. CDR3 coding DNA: TGCGCCAGCAGCTTGGGGGTAGGATACCAAGAGACCCAGTACTTC. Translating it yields CASSLGVGYQETQYF.

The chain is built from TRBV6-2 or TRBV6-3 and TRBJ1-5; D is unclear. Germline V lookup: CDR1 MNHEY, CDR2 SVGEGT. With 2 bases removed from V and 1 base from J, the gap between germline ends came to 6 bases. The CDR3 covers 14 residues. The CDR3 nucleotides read TGTGCCAGCAGTTACACGGACAGCAATCAGCCCCAGCATTTT. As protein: CASSYTDSNQPQHF.

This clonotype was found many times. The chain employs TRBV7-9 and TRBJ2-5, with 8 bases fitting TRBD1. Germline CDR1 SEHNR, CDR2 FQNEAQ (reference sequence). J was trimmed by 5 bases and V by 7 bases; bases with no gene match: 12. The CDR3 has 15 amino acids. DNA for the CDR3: TGTGCCAGCACCACAGGACAGGGCACTCGGGAGACCCAGTACTTC. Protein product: CASTTGQGTRETQYF.

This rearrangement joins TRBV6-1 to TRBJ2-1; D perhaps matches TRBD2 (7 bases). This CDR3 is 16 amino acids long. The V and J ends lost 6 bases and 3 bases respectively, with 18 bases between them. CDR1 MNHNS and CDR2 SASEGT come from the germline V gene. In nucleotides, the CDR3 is TGTGCCAGCAGACCCCAAAGGGGGGGAGGCTACAATGAGCAGTTCTTC. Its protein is CASRPQRGGGYNEQFF.

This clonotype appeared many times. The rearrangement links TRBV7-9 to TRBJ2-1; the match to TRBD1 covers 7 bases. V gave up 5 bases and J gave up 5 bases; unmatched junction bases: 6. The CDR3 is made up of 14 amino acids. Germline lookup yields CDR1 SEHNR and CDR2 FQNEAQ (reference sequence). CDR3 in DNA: TGTGCCAGCAGCCCAGGACAGGTGAACAATGAGCAGTTCTTC. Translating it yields CASSPGQVNNEQFF.

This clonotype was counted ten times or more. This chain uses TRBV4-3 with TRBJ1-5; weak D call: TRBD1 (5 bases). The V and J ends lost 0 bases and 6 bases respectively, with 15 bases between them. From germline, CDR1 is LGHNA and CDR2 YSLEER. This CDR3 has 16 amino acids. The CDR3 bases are TGCGCCAGCAGCCAAGACATTGGGACCGGTGGTCAGCCCCAGCATTTT. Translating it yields CASSQDIGTGGQPQHF.

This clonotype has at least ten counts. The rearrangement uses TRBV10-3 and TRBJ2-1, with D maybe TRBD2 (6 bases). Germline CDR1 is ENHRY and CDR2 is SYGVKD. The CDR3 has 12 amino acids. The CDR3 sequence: CTVADAYNEQFF. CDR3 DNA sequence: TGTACCGTAGCGGACGCCTACAATGAGCAGTTCTTC.